This T cell receptor beta chain was profiled in a study of shared clonotypes between healthy human individuals. Study-level background: Each donor's CD8 memory used one plate, CD8 naive two, each CD4 subset three.

Concerning this clone itself: Antigen: not known.

Study conclusions and caveats: Incomplete sequencing of sorted subsets was indicated by rarefaction despite large depth.

Genomic DNA belonging to each subset was distributed in equal measure over several immunoSEQ plates. Measured with immunoSEQ multiplex PCR; TCRdb has only the in-frame clones, and not every one. Of 2 million to 2.5 million clones detected, 90% to 96% appear once; the ten largest clones hold more than 0.1%. This clonotype originated in a man between 18 and 29 years old in good health. The sample comprised naive CD4+ T cells sorted from blood. Subset given: CD45RA+ positively selected.

The CDR3 spells CASLGGLQETQYF. The CDR3 DNA reads as TGTGCCAGCCTCGGGGGACTACAAGAGACCCAGTACTTC. The genes are TRBV5-6 and TRBJ2-5; 7 nucleotides line up with TRBD2. Looked up from germline, CDR1 is SGHDT and CDR2 is YYEEEE. The CDR3 consists of 13 residues. V lost 7 bases to trimming and J lost 2 bases; unmatched junction nucleotides: 5.